This T cell receptor beta chain appears in the sequencing data of a study of control samples from healthy donors and cancer patients. The CDR3 has 15 residues. Germline values: CDR1 MNHEY, CDR2 SVGAGI. V lost 4 bases to trimming and J lost 2 bases; unmatched junction nucleotides: 3. The method was immunoSEQ multiplex PCR; TCRdb's version includes in-frame clones alone and lacks a portion of them. The profile covers some 200,000 clones, with 91% appearing a single time and approximately 1.5% taken by the ten largest. The gene calls are TRBV6-5 and TRBJ2-3, with TRBD2 matching over 10 bases. The source of this sequence is a young woman in good health. Material for sequencing was blood. Written as DNA, the CDR3 is TGTGCCAGCAGTTGGCTAGCGGGGGCCACAGATACGCAGTATTTT. It translates to CASSWLAGATDTQYF.